Below, 23 T cell receptor beta chains from the same sample are listed, as sequenced in a study of cytomegalovirus exposure and HLA in healthy donors. Assay: immunoSEQ multiplex PCR; the TCRdb copy retains only in-frame clones and omits some. The table lists 150,000 to 250,000 clones, around 84% of them singletons, with about an eighth in the top ten. The sequencing input was PBMCs. Every receptor here comes from a young woman in good health and CMV-seropositive.

The chain is built from TRBV6-6 and TRBJ2-7; TRBD1 aligns across 9 bases. There are 16 residues in the CDR3. Germline trimming cut 2 bases from V and 1 base from J; bases unmatched to any gene: 6. CDR1 and CDR2 from the germline V gene are MNHNY and SVGAGI (reference sequence). The CDR3 here is CASSYAAGTGSYEQYF. For the CDR3, the DNA is TGTGCCAGCAGTTACGCCGCCGGGACAGGGTCCTACGAGCAGTACTTC.

The rearrangement links TRBV19 to TRBJ2-7; 8 bases align to TRBD2. This CDR3 spans 15 amino acids. The V gene's germline CDR1 is LNHDA and CDR2 SQIVND (reference sequence). V lost 1 base and J lost 0; bases outside the gene matches: 2. The CDR3 spells CASSIVAGSSYEQYF. The CDR3 DNA sequence: TGTGCCAGTAGTATAGTAGCGGGAAGCTCCTACGAGCAGTACTTC.

The chain couples TRBV14 to TRBJ2-7; TRBD1 is a possible D gene (6 bases). The CDR3 is made up of 15 amino acids. Trimming stripped 1 base from V and 3 bases from J, with 13 bases between. In germline, CDR1 is SGHDN, CDR2 FVKESK. This CDR3 reads CASSQAYRGGYEQYF. CDR3 DNA sequence: TGTGCCAGCAGCCAAGCCTACCGAGGGGGCTACGAGCAGTACTTC.

The gene calls are TRBV29-1 and TRBJ2-3, with a tentative D call TRBD1 (6 bases). This CDR3 has 16 residues. Trimming stripped 6 bases from V and 2 bases from J, with 21 bases between. CDR1 and CDR2 (germline): SQVTM, ANQGSEA. CDR3 sequence reads: CSVLKSRDTYTDTQYF. The CDR3 nucleotides read TGCAGCGTCCTAAAATCCCGGGACACCTACACAGATACGCAGTATTTT.

The chain carries TRBV15 and TRBJ1-2; 7 nucleotides agree with TRBD1. The CDR3 runs to 16 residues. The germline gives CDR1 LNHNV, CDR2 YYDKDF (reference sequence). V lost 1 base to trimming and J lost 0 bases; unmatched junction nucleotides: 5. The CDR3 coding sequence is TGTGCCACCAGCAGAGCAGGGGACAGATCTAACTATGGCTACACCTTC. Its protein product is CATSRAGDRSNYGYTF. Supplemented by reference TRBV15 and TRBJ1-2, the full variable domain reads DAMVIQNPRYQVTQFGKPVTLSCSQTLNHNVMYWYQQKSSQAPKLLFHYYDKDFNNEADTPDNFQSRRPNTSFCFLDIRSPGLGDTAMYLCATSRAGDRSNYGYTFGSGTRLTVV.

V is TRBV30 and J is TRBJ2-5; D is undetermined. This CDR3 has 14 amino acids. Trimming took off 2 bases at V and 1 base at J, with 11 bases between the two ends. Germline lookup yields CDR1 GTSNPN and CDR2 SVGIG (reference sequence). CDR3 in amino acids: CAWSRFWPQETQYF. In DNA form, the CDR3 reads TGTGCCTGGAGTAGATTCTGGCCCCAAGAGACCCAGTACTTC.

This clone was seen just once. This chain uses TRBV2 with TRBJ2-5; TRBD2 might be the D (6 bases). The ends were cut back, 3 bases at V and 5 bases at J, with 10 bases in the middle. Germline CDR1 SNHLY, CDR2 FYNNEI. The CDR3 runs to 13 residues. CDR3 residues: CASSDGRGETQYF. In nucleotides, the CDR3 is TGTGCCAGCAGTGATGGGCGGGGCGAGACCCAGTACTTC. The complete variable domain, with remaining parts taken from reference TRBV2 and TRBJ2-5, reads EPEVTQTPSHQVTQMGQEVILRCVPISNHLYFYWYRQILGQKVEFLVSFYNNEISEKSEIFDDQFSVERPDGSNFTLKIRSTKLEDSAMYFCASSDGRGETQYFGPGTRLLVL.

The V gene is TRBV6-5, the J gene TRBJ2-2, with TRBD1 identical over 7 bases. Per the germline V gene, CDR1 is MNHEY and CDR2 is SVGAGI. This CDR3 is 11 amino acids long. Trimming removed 5 bases from V and 15 bases from J; junction bases left unmatched: 6. In DNA, the CDR3 is TGTGCCAGCAGTCAGGGACAGATGGTGTTTTTT. This codes for CASSQGQMVFF.

The V and J genes are TRBV28 and TRBJ1-1; TRBD1 aligns across 7 bases. The V segment lost 6 bases and the J segment 7 bases; nucleotides outside the gene matches: 11. This CDR3 spans 14 amino acids. Germline CDR1 is MDHEN and CDR2 is SYDVKM. DNA of the CDR3: TGTGCCAGCAGAACCTCGACAGGGTATGGTGAAGCTTTCTTT. Protein sequence: CASRTSTGYGEAFF.

The table lists this clone with a count of one. The CDR3 protein is CASSFGAGVQETQYF. The CDR3 DNA follows: TGTGCCAGCAGCTTCGGAGCGGGGGTACAAGAGACCCAGTACTTC. The chain has TRBV7-9 and TRBJ2-5; 8 bases line up with TRBD2. CDR3 size: 15 residues. V trimming: 3 bases; J trimming: 2 bases; junction bases outside the gene matches: 5. Germline V lookup: CDR1 SEHNR, CDR2 FQNEAQ (reference sequence).

This chain links TRBV30 with TRBJ2-7, with TRBD2 matching over 11 bases. The CDR3 runs to 13 residues. Germline CDR1 reads GTSNPN; CDR2 reads SVGIG (reference sequence). The V segment lost 3 bases and the J segment 6 bases; nucleotides outside the gene matches: 4. DNA of the CDR3: TGTGCCTGGAGGGATAGCGGGAGGGGCGAGCAGTACTTC. Residues: CAWRDSGRGEQYF.

The table lists this clone with a few counts. The chain joins TRBV5-1 to TRBJ2-7; 9 bases match TRBD2. Germline CDR1 and CDR2: SGHRS and YFSETQ. V gave up 3 bases and J gave up 0 bases; unmatched junction bases: 10. This CDR3 region has 17 residues. The CDR3 DNA reads TGCGCCAGCAGCTACTGGGCTAGCGGGGAGAGCTCCTACGAGCAGTACTTC. It is translated as CASSYWASGESSYEQYF. The variable domain in full, completed from reference TRBV5-1 and TRBJ2-7, reads KAGVTQTPRYLIKTRGQQVTLSCSPISGHRSVSWYQQTPGQGLQFLFEYFSETQRNKGNFPGRFSGRQFSNSRSEMNVSTLELGDSALYLCASSYWASGESSYEQYFGPGTRLTVT.

J is TRBJ1-2 and V is TRBV28; D possibly corresponds to TRBD1 (6 bases). The germline V and J ends were trimmed by 5 bases and 4 bases, with 14 bases remaining between them. This CDR3 has 14 residues. In germline, CDR1 is MDHEN, CDR2 SYDVKM. The CDR3 loop is CASSQFTGTYGYTF. CDR3 in DNA: TGTGCCAGCAGTCAATTTACAGGGACCTATGGCTACACCTTC.

CDR3 DNA sequence: TGTGCCAGCAGCACGCAAGCGGGAACAGATACGCAGTATTTT. Translated, it gives CASSTQAGTDTQYF. This chain links TRBV7-2 with TRBJ2-3; 7 bases fit TRBD2. Losses at the gene ends were 5 bases for V and 3 bases for J; bases not matched to a gene: 5. The CDR3 spans 14 residues. Germline loops: CDR1 SGHTA, CDR2 FQGNSA.

The CDR3 sequence: CASSRLTGSTDTQYF. DNA for the CDR3: TGTGCCAGTAGTAGGCTTACGGGTAGCACAGATACGCAGTATTTT. This sequence joins TRBV19 and TRBJ2-3, with D uncertain. This CDR3 comprises 15 residues. V lost 4 bases to trimming and J lost 0 bases, with 11 bases between them. The germline V gene has CDR1 LNHDA and CDR2 SQIVND (reference sequence).

The chain uses TRBV28 and TRBJ1-5; a possible D gene is TRBD1 (5 bases). The germline V gene has CDR1 MDHEN and CDR2 SYDVKM. The CDR3 covers 15 residues. V was shortened by 6 bases and J by 2 bases, with 14 bases between the two germline ends. The CDR3 DNA follows: TGTGCCAGCAGCCCTGCGGGGGATGGCAATCAGCCCCAGCATTTT. This codes for CASSPAGDGNQPQHF.

This chain joins TRBV5-1 and TRBJ2-7; tentatively, D is TRBD2 (6 bases). Germline CDR1 reads SGHRS; CDR2 reads YFSETQ. The CDR3 spans 15 residues. Trimming took off 5 bases at V and 3 bases at J, with 18 bases between the two ends. The CDR3 region has the DNA TGCGCCAGCAGTTCTCTAAGCGGGCCTCGCTACGAGCAGTACTTC. Amino acids: CASSSLSGPRYEQYF.

Turning to this clone: Other DNA sequences in this sample translate to the same CDR3. The CDR3 bases are TGTGCCAGCAGCTTAGGAGCGGGAGATACGCAGTATTTT. As protein: CASSLGAGDTQYF. The chain uses TRBV11-3 and TRBJ2-3; D might be TRBD2 (6 bases). With 1 base removed from V and 5 bases from J, the gap between germline ends came to 7 bases. The CDR3 is 13 residues long. Germline values: CDR1 SGHNT, CDR2 YENEEA. Full variable domain (outside the CDR3, taken from reference TRBV11-3 and TRBJ2-3): EAGVVQSPRYKIIEKKQPVAFWCNPISGHNTLYWYLQNLGQGPELLIRYENEEAVDDSQLPKDRFSAERLKGVDSTLKIQPAELGDSAVYLCASSLGAGDTQYFGPGTRLTVL.

CDR3 sequence: CSAVPRAEAFF. CDR3 in DNA: TGCAGTGCCGTTCCGAGAGCTGAAGCTTTCTTT. The chain is built from TRBV20-1 and TRBJ1-1; D uncertain. The ends were cut back, 6 bases at V and 6 bases at J, with 11 bases in the middle. This CDR3 contains 11 residues. Per the germline V gene, CDR1 is DFQATT and CDR2 is SNEGSKA (reference sequence).

This clone has only one observation. The chain recombines TRBV29-1 with TRBJ2-1; the D is unclear. The ends were cut back, 3 bases at V and 11 bases at J, with 8 bases in the middle. This CDR3 is built from 10 residues. Germline CDR1 is SQVTM and CDR2 is ANQGSEA. The CDR3 DNA reads TGCAGCGTTGACGAGCCAAAGCAGTTCTTC. As protein: CSVDEPKQFF.

The chain recombines TRBV5-4 with TRBJ1-4; D gene uncertain. V gave up 0 bases and J gave up 8 bases, with 11 bases separating them. From germline, CDR1 is SGHNT and CDR2 YYREEE (reference sequence). The CDR3 consists of 14 residues. Here the CDR3 reads CASSLGGHEEKLFF. The CDR3 coding sequence is TGTGCCAGCAGCTTGGGAGGGCATGAGGAAAAACTGTTTTTT.

This clone was detected only a few times. The chain joins TRBV29-1 to TRBJ1-2; D unclear. Germline lookup yields CDR1 SQVTM and CDR2 ANQGSEA. The CDR3 has 12 amino acids. The V and J ends lost 1 base and 6 bases respectively, with 9 bases between them. CDR3 in amino acids: CSVEVGADGYTF. The DNA for the CDR3 is TGCAGCGTTGAAGTCGGAGCCGATGGCTACACCTTC.

The rearrangement joins TRBV27 to TRBJ2-6; possibly TRBD1 for D (5 bases). The CDR3 has 17 amino acids. V lost 0 bases and J 0 bases, leaving 9 bases between the germline ends. The germline gives CDR1 MNHEY, CDR2 SMNVEV (reference sequence). The CDR3 bases are TGTGCCAGCAGTTTATCATACAGGTCCTCTGGGGCCAACGTCCTGACTTTC. Protein product: CASSLSYRSSGANVLTF. Drawing the rest from reference TRBV27 and TRBJ2-6, the complete variable domain is EAQVTQNPRYLITVTGKKLTVTCSQNMNHEYMSWYRQDPGLGLRQIYYSMNVEVTDKGDVPEGYKVSRKEKRNFPLILESPSPNQTSLYFCASSLSYRSSGANVLTFGAGSRLTVL.